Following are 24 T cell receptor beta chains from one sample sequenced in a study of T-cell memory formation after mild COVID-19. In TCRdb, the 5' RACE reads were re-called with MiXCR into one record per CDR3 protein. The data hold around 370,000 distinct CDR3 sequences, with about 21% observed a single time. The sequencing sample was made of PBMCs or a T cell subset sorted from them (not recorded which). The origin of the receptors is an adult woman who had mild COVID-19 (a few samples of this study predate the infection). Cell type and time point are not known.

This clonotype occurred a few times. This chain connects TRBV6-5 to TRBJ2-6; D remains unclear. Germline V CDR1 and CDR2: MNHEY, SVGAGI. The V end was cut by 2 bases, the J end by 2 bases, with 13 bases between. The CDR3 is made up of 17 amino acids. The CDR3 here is CASSYLGVYAGANVLTF. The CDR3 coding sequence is TGTGCCAGCAGTTACCTAGGAGTCTATGCTGGGGCCAACGTCCTGACTTTC.

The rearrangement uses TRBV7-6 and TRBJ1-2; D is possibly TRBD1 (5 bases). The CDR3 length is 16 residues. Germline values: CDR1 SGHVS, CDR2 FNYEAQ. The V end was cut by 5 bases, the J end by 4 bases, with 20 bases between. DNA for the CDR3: TGTGCCAGCAGCCCGGGACTTACACGAACCCTCTATGGCTACACCTTC. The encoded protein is CASSPGLTRTLYGYTF.

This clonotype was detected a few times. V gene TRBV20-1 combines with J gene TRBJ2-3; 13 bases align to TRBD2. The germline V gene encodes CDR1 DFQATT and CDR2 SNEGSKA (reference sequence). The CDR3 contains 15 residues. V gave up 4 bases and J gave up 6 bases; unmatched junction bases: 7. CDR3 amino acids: CSATTGTSGADTQYF. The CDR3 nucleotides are TGCAGTGCTACTACCGGGACTAGCGGGGCGGATACGCAGTATTTT.

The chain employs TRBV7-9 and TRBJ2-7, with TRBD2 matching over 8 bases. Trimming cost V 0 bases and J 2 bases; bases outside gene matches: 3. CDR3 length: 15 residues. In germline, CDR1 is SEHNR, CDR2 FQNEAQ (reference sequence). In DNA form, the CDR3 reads TGTGCCAGCAGCTTAGCTAGCGGGGTGGCCTACGAGCAGTACTTC. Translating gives CASSLASGVAYEQYF.

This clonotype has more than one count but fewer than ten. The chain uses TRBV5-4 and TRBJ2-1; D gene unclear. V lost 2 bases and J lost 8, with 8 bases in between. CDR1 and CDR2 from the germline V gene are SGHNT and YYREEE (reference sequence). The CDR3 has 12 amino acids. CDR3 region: CASSFSVDEQFF. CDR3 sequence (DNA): TGTGCCAGCAGCTTTAGTGTAGATGAGCAGTTCTTC.

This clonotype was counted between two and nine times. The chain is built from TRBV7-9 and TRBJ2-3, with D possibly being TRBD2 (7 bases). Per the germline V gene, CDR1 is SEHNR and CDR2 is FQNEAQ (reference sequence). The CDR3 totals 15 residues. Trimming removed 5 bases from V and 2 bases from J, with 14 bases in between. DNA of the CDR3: TGTGCCAGCAGCCTAAGCGGGACACTCACAGATACGCAGTATTTT. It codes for CASSLSGTLTDTQYF.

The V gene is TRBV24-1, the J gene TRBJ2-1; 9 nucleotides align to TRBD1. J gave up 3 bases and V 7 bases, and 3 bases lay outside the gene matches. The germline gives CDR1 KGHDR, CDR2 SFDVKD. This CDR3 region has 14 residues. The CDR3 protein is CATRETGGYNEQFF. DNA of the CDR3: TGTGCCACCAGGGAGACAGGGGGCTACAATGAGCAGTTCTTC.

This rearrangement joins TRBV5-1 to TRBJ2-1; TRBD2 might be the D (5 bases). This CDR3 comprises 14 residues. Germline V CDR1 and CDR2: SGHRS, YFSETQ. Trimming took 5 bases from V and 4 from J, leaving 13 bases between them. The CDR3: CASRRTTSYNEQFF. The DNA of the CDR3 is TGCGCCAGCAGAAGAACCACTAGTTACAATGAGCAGTTCTTC.

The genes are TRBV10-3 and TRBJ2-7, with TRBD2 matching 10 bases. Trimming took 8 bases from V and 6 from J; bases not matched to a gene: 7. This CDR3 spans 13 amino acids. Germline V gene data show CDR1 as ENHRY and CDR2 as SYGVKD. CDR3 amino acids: CAISLAGTAEQYF. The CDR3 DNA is TGTGCCATCTCACTAGCGGGGACCGCCGAGCAGTACTTC.

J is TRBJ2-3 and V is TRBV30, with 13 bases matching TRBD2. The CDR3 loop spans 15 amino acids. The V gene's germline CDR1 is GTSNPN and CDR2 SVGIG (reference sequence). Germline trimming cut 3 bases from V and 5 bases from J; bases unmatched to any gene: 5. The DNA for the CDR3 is TGTGCCTGGAGCCTACTAGCGGGAGGGAGAGATACGCAGTATTTT. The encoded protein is CAWSLLAGGRDTQYF. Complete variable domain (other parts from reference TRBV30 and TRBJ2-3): SQTIHQWPATLVQPVGSPLSLECTVEGTSNPNLYWYRQAAGRGLQLLFYSVGIGQISSEVPQNLSASRPQDRQFILSSKKLLLSDSGFYLCAWSLLAGGRDTQYFGPGTRLTVL.

The CDR3 DNA is TGTGCCAGCAGTTACCGCCTGGTGGAAAGGAACACTGAAGCTTTCTTT. Translating it yields CASSYRLVERNTEAFF. The gene calls are TRBV6-5 and TRBJ1-1; no clear D gene. The V gene lost 2 bases and the J gene lost 1 base, with 14 bases spanning the gap. CDR3 length: 16 residues. Germline CDR1 is MNHEY and CDR2 is SVGAGI.

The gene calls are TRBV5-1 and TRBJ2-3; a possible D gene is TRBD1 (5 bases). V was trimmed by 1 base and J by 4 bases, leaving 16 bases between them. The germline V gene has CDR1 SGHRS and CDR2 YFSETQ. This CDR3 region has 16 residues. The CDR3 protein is CASSLSLSQGADTQYF. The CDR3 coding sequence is TGCGCCAGCAGCTTGTCCCTCTCGCAGGGTGCAGATACGCAGTATTTT.

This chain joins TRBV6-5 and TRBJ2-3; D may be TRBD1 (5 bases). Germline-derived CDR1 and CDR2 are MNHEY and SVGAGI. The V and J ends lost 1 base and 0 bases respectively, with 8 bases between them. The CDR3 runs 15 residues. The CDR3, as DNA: TGTGCCAGCAGTTACTTGGCAGGGAGCACAGATACGCAGTATTTT. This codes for CASSYLAGSTDTQYF.

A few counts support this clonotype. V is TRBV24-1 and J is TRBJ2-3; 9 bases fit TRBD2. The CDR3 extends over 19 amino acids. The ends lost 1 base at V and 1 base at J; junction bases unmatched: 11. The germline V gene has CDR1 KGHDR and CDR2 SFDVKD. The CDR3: CATSDFRNASGIRTDTQYF. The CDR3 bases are TGTGCCACCAGTGATTTTCGGAACGCTAGCGGGATCCGCACAGATACGCAGTATTTT.

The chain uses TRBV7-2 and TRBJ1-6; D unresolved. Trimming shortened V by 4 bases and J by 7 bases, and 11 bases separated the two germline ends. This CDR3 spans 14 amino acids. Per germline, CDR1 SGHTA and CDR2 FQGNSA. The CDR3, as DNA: TGTGCCAGCAGCTCCGTCTCGGGGAATTCACCCCTCCACTTT. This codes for CASSSVSGNSPLHF.

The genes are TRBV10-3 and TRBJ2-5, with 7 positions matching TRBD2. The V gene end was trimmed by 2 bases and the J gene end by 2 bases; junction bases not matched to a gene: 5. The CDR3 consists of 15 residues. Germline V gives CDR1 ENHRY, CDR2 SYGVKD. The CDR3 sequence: CAISETSGIQETQYF. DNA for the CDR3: TGTGCCATCAGTGAGACCAGCGGGATACAAGAGACCCAGTACTTC.

CDR3 coding DNA: TGTGCCAGCTCCCCCGATGCCAACTCTGGAAACACCATATATTTT. As protein: CASSPDANSGNTIYF. The chain has TRBV18 and TRBJ1-3; D unclear. CDR3 length equals 15 residues. The germline CDR1 and CDR2 sequences are KGHSH and LQKENI. V was clipped by 6 bases and J by 0 bases, with 12 bases between them. The full variable domain, in which reference TRBV18 and TRBJ1-3 provide the parts outside the CDR3, is NAGVMQNPRHLVRRRGQEARLRCSPMKGHSHVYWYRQLPEEGLKFMVYLQKENIIDESGMPKERFSAEFPKEGPSILRIQQVVRGDSAAYFCASSPDANSGNTIYFGEGSWLTVV.

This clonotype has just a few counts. The CDR3 protein is CASSDRRKSYNEQFF. CDR3 DNA sequence: TGTGCCAGCAGCGACAGGAGGAAATCCTACAATGAGCAGTTCTTC. This chain uses TRBV6-2 or TRBV6-3 with TRBJ2-1; TRBD1 might be the D (6 bases). CDR3 length: 15 residues. Germline CDR1 reads MNHEY; CDR2 reads SVGEGT. Trimming shortened V by 6 bases and J by 1 base, and 13 bases separated the two germline ends.

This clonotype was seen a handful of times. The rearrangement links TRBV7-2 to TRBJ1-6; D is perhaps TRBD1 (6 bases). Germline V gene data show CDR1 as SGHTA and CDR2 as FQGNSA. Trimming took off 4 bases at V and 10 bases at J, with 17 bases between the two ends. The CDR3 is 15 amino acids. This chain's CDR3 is CASSSEQGTISPLHF. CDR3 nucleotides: TGTGCCAGCAGCTCCGAACAGGGAACTATATCACCCCTCCACTTT. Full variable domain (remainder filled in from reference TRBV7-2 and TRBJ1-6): GAGVSQSPSNKVTEKGKDVELRCDPISGHTALYWYRQSLGQGLEFLIYFQGNSAPDKSGLPSDRFSAERTGGSVSTLTIQRTQQEDSAVYLCASSSEQGTISPLHFGNGTRLTVT.

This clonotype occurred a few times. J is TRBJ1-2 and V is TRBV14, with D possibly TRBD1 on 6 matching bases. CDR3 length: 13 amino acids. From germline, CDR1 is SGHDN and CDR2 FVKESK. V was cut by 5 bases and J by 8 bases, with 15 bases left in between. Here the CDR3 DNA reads TGTGCCAGCAGCGCGTACAGGGTTGGCGGCTACACCTTC. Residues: CASSAYRVGGYTF.

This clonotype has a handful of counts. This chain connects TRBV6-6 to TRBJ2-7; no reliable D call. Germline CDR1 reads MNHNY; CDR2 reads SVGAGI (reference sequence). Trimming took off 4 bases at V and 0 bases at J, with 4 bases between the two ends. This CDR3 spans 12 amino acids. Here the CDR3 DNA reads TGTGCCAGCAGTTCGACCTCCTACGAGCAGTACTTC. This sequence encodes CASSSTSYEQYF.

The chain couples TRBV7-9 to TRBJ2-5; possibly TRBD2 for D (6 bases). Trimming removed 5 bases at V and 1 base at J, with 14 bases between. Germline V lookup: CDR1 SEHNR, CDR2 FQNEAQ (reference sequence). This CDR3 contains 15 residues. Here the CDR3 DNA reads TGTGCCAGCAGCCTAGGGGCGGGGATCCAAGAGACCCAGTACTTC. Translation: CASSLGAGIQETQYF.

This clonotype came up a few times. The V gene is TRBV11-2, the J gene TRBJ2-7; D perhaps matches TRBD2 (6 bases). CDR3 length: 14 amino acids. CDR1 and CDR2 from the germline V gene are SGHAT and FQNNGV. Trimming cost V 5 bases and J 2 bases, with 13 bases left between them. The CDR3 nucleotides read TGTGCCAGCAGCCACCCCGCGGGACCCTACGAGCAGTACTTC. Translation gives CASSHPAGPYEQYF.

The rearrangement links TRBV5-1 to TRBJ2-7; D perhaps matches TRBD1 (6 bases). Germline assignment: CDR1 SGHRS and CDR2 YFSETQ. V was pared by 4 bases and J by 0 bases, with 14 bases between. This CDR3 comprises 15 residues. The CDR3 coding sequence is TGCGCCAGCAGCCCTGAGACAGGAATCTCCTACGAGCAGTACTTC. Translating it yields CASSPETGISYEQYF. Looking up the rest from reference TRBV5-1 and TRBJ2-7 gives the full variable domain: KAGVTQTPRYLIKTRGQQVTLSCSPISGHRSVSWYQQTPGQGLQFLFEYFSETQRNKGNFPGRFSGRQFSNSRSEMNVSTLELGDSALYLCASSPETGISYEQYFGPGTRLTVT.